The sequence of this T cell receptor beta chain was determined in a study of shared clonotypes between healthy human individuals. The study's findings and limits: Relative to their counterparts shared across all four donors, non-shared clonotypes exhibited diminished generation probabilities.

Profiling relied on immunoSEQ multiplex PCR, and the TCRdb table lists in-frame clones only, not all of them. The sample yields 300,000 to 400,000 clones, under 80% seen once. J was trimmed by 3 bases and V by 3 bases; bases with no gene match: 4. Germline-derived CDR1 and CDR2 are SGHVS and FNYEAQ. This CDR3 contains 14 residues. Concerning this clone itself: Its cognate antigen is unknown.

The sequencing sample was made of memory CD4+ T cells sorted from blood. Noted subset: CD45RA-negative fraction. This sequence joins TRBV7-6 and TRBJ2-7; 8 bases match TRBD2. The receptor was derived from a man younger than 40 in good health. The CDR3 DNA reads TGTGCCAGCAGCTTTTCTCTAGCGGGCTACGAGCAGTACTTC. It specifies CASSFSLAGYEQYF.